A single sample gave rise to the 5 T cell receptor beta chains below, sequenced in a study of cytotoxic CD8 clonotypes in ibrutinib-treated CLL. Measured with immunoSEQ multiplex PCR; TCRdb has only the in-frame clones, and not every one. The sample yields roughly 300,000 clones, approximately 79% seen once. The material sequenced was PBMCs, taken at disease progression, from a patient treated with ibrutinib. All receptors derive from a human donor with chronic lymphocytic leukemia.

V usage is TRBV9 and J usage is TRBJ1-1; possibly TRBD1 for D (6 bases). Per the germline V gene, CDR1 is SGDLS and CDR2 is YYNGEE. The germline V and J ends were trimmed by 1 base and 4 bases, with 11 bases remaining between them. The CDR3 spans 14 residues. The DNA for the CDR3 is TGTGCCAGCAGCGTATCACAGGGTGGCACTGAAGCTTTCTTT. Translating it yields CASSVSQGGTEAFF.

DNA of the CDR3: TGTGCCATCAAAGCCAGGGGAGGCCCACCTCCCTACGAGCAGTACTTC. Amino acid sequence: CAIKARGGPPPYEQYF. The chain is built from TRBV27 and TRBJ2-7; tentatively, D is TRBD1 or TRBD2 (6 bases each). In germline, CDR1 is MNHEY, CDR2 SMNVEV (reference sequence). Trimming stripped 10 bases from V and 2 bases from J, with 24 bases between. CDR3 length: 16 residues.

This rearrangement joins TRBV4-1 to TRBJ2-7; TRBD1 matches at 7 bases. Germline V gene data show CDR1 as MGHRA and CDR2 as YSYEKL. The CDR3 runs 13 residues. The trim removed 5 bases at V and 3 bases at J, leaving 4 bases unmatched. The CDR3: CASSVRDSYEQYF. CDR3 nucleotides: TGCGCCAGCAGCGTCCGGGACAGCTACGAGCAGTACTTC.

The rearrangement links TRBV27 to TRBJ2-7; no clear D gene. CDR3 length equals 15 residues. The V gene lost 2 bases and the J gene lost 0 bases, with 11 bases spanning the gap. Germline V gene lookup returns CDR1 MNHEY and CDR2 SMNVEV (reference sequence). The CDR3 DNA reads TGTGCCAGCAGTTTAAACCCTACATTCTCCTACGAGCAGTACTTC. This codes for CASSLNPTFSYEQYF.

This rearrangement joins TRBV27 to TRBJ2-1; D gene uncertain. CDR1 and CDR2 from the germline V gene are MNHEY and SMNVEV (reference sequence). Trimming took off 0 bases at V and 0 bases at J, with 3 bases between the two ends. This CDR3 comprises 14 residues. In nucleotides, the CDR3 is TGTGCCAGCAGTTTATCGACCTCCTACAATGAGCAGTTCTTC. Its translation is CASSLSTSYNEQFF.